This is a list of T cell receptor beta chains from one sample in a study of T-cell memory formation after mild COVID-19. TCRdb independently ran MiXCR on the 5' RACE reads; one entry per CDR3 protein. The sample carries hundreds of thousands of distinct CDR3 sequences, 15% to 20% recorded once. The sample was PBMCs or a T cell subset sorted from them (not recorded which). The source is an adult woman who had mild COVID-19 (a few samples of this study predate the infection). Cell type and time point are not known. Both conserved end residues are part of each CDR3. D genes are given only for firm matches. Where a row states a size, it is once, few, many or the class of an expanded clone; other rows omit it.

size	V	J	D	DNA	CDR3
few	TRBV4-2	TRBJ2-3	TRBD2	TGTGCCAGCAGCCAACTTGGACTAGCCCACGGCACAGATACGCAGTATTTT	CASSQLGLAHGTDTQYF
.	TRBV7-6	TRBJ1-1	.	TGTGCCAGCAGCCATTCACCACGGGGGGCTCCTCTCACTGAAGCTTTCTTT	CASSHSPRGAPLTEAFF
.	TRBV5-4	TRBJ1-1	.	TGTGCCAGCAGCTTGGCCGGTAGAGGGGCAGTGGAGAACACTGAAGCTTTCTTT	CASSLAGRGAVENTEAFF
.	TRBV7-6	TRBJ2-3	TRBD1	TGTGCCAGCAGCTCCCCGGACAGGAGAAGCACAGATACGCAGTATTTT	CASSSPDRRSTDTQYF
.	TRBV12-3/TRBV12-4	TRBJ1-1	.	TGTGCCAGCAGTTTAGGTTCGTTTTGGGTCAGGAACACTGAAGCTTTCTTT	CASSLGSFWVRNTEAFF
.	TRBV7-9	TRBJ2-5	TRBD2	TGTGCCAGCAGCGCCACTGACAGGGCAGCACCCTGGACTAGCGTCCTACAAGAGACCCAGTACTTC	CASSATDRAAPWTSVLQETQYF
.	TRBV7-2	TRBJ2-3	.	TGTGCCAGCAGCTTACCGAGTTGGGCGGGTAAACAGGGACGTTCTCCCACAGATACGCAGTATTTT	CASSLPSWAGKQGRSPTDTQYF
few	TRBV24-1	TRBJ1-2	.	TGTGCCACCAGTGATCCGACGCGGGGCTACACCTTC	CATSDPTRGYTF
.	TRBV20-1	TRBJ2-7	.	TGCAGTGCTAGACATAGCTCCTGGACGGATAAGTCCTACGAGCAGTACTTC	CSARHSSWTDKSYEQYF
.	TRBV5-5	TRBJ2-4	TRBD2	TGTGCCAGCAGCCCCCCCCGGGGGGGCAAAAACATTCAGTACTTC	CASSPPRGGKNIQYF
many	TRBV7-2	TRBJ2-1	.	TGTGCCAGCGGAGGGCAGGGCATCTACAATGAGCAGTTCTTC	CASGGQGIYNEQFF
.	TRBV14	TRBJ1-1	.	TGTGCCAGCTCACGAAGTTGGCAGGACACTGAAGCTTTCTTT	CASSRSWQDTEAFF
.	TRBV20-1	TRBJ1-1	.	TGCAGTGCTAGGAAGCCAGAGAACACTGAAGCTTTCTTT	CSARKPENTEAFF
few	TRBV4-1	TRBJ2-7	TRBD2	TGCGCCAGCAGCCAAGATCGCAGGGAGGGCTCCTACGAGCAGTACTTC	CASSQDRREGSYEQYF
.	TRBV4-1	TRBJ1-5	.	TGCGCCAGCAGCCAGGTTATTAATCAGCCCCAGCATTTT	CASSQVINQPQHF
few	TRBV5-4	TRBJ2-5	TRBD2	TGTGCCAGCAGTCCAACGACGGCCGGGGGGGAGACCCAGTACTTC	CASSPTTAGGETQYF
few	TRBV24-1	TRBJ2-1	.	TGTGCCACCAGTGATTTGTTCGGGAGAGGCGAGCAGTTCTTC	CATSDLFGRGEQFF
.	TRBV5-1	TRBJ2-2	TRBD1	TGCGCCAGCAGCTTGGTAGGGACAGGGCACACCGGGGAGCTGTTTTTT	CASSLVGTGHTGELFF
.	TRBV5-4	TRBJ2-1	TRBD2	TGTGCCAGCAGCTTGCCCCTTTCGGGGGGTTACAATGAGCAGTTCTTC	CASSLPLSGGYNEQFF
.	TRBV11-2	TRBJ2-5	.	TGTGCCAGCAGCCCTCGGGCGGGGGAGACCCAGTACTTC	CASSPRAGETQYF
many	TRBV24-1	TRBJ2-2	TRBD1	TGTGCCACCAGTGATCGACAGGGCGTTACCGGGGAGCTGTTTTTT	CATSDRQGVTGELFF
.	TRBV5-1	TRBJ2-3	.	TGCGCCAGCAGTAGAGATGGTCGGGGGCGAGGGCCAGATACGCAGTATTTT	CASSRDGRGRGPDTQYF
few	TRBV5-4	TRBJ1-1	TRBD1	TGTGCCAGCAGCTTATTACAGGGGAGCGGCACTGAAGCTTTCTTT	CASSLLQGSGTEAFF
few	TRBV7-2	TRBJ1-5	TRBD1	TGTGCCAGCAGCTTAGTGGGGACAGGCAATCAGCCCCAGCATTTT	CASSLVGTGNQPQHF
few	TRBV7-2	TRBJ2-1	TRBD2	TGTGCCAGCAGCGGACCGACCGGGAGGGCCGTGGATGAGCAGTTCTTC	CASSGPTGRAVDEQFF
few	TRBV9	TRBJ1-4	TRBD1	TGTGCCAGCAGCGCACCCGGACAGGCCGAGAAGGAACTGTTTTTT	CASSAPGQAEKELFF
.	TRBV20-1	TRBJ1-2	TRBD1	TGCAGTGTTCCCCAGGGAGGACAGGTCTATGGCTACACCTTC	CSVPQGGQVYGYTF
.	TRBV6-2/TRBV6-3	TRBJ1-1	.	TGTGCCAGCAGCCATTCCTTCATGAACACTGAAGCTTTCTTT	CASSHSFMNTEAFF
.	TRBV7-9	TRBJ1-2	TRBD1	TGTGCCAGCAGCTTAGACAGGGGATCTGGCTACACCTTC	CASSLDRGSGYTF
.	TRBV4-1	TRBJ2-7	.	TGCGCCAGCAGCCAAGTTCCCCAATCGCAGAAGCAGTACTTC	CASSQVPQSQKQYF
.	TRBV7-2	TRBJ2-5	TRBD2	TGTGCCAGCAGGACAGCGGGGGGGCTGAGAGAGACCCAGTACTTC	CASRTAGGLRETQYF
many	TRBV7-7	TRBJ2-2	.	TGTGCTAGCAGCTTTTTCGCGGGACGGGCGAACACCGGGGAGCTGTTTTTT	CASSFFAGRANTGELFF
few	TRBV12-5	TRBJ1-1	.	TGTGCTAGTGGTTTGGGAATTGGCCCTGAAGCTTTCTTT	CASGLGIGPEAFF
.	TRBV4-2	TRBJ2-1	.	TGTGCCAGCAGCCGAGGGGGTAGCGGGCTAGTCGGAAACAATGAGCAGTTCTTC	CASSRGGSGLVGNNEQFF
few	TRBV4-3	TRBJ1-1	.	TGCGCCAGCAGCCAAGACCCCGGGGGGGACACTGAAGCTTTCTTT	CASSQDPGGDTEAFF
few	TRBV3-1	TRBJ2-2	.	TGTGCCAGCAGCCTCCCCCGTAATAGGGGGGGGCCGAACACCGGGGAGCTGTTTTTT	CASSLPRNRGGPNTGELFF
.	TRBV20-1	TRBJ2-7	TRBD1	TGCAGTGCTCGAACAGGGGGCCCCGAGCAGTACTTC	CSARTGGPEQYF
.	TRBV4-1	TRBJ2-7	.	TGCGCCAGCAGCCAAGGTCTAATTAAGAGGGAGGACGAGCAGTACTTC	CASSQGLIKREDEQYF
few	TRBV6-6	TRBJ2-3	TRBD2	TGTGCCAGCAGTGCCCCCGGGAGGGGGGTAGATACGCAGTATTTT	CASSAPGRGVDTQYF
.	TRBV6-2/TRBV6-3	TRBJ1-3	.	TGTGCCAGCAGTTACTCTTCAGATGCCGGGACGGAATATTTT	CASSYSSDAGTEYF
few	TRBV7-9	TRBJ2-7	.	TGTGCCAGCAGCTTACGAAACGGATTCCCTGAGCAGTACTTC	CASSLRNGFPEQYF
few	TRBV15	TRBJ2-1	TRBD2	TGTGCCACCAGCTCGCACCTGGGGGTAGCGGGAGAAAGGTACAATGAGCAGTTCTTC	CATSSHLGVAGERYNEQFF
.	TRBV24-1	TRBJ1-2	.	TGTGCCACCAGTGATTTCAGACAGGCTGGTGGCTACACCTTC	CATSDFRQAGGYTF
few	TRBV5-1	TRBJ1-4	TRBD1	TGCGCCAGCAGCTCAGAGTACCGGGACAGGGTCGGTGAAAAACTGTTTTTT	CASSSEYRDRVGEKLFF
.	TRBV5-1	TRBJ1-2	.	TGCGCCAGCAGCTTGCCCCATAACTATGGCTACACCTTC	CASSLPHNYGYTF
few	TRBV6-5	TRBJ1-1	.	TGTGCCAGCAGTGTAGGGAGGCCCATGAACACTGAAGCTTTCTTT	CASSVGRPMNTEAFF
.	TRBV9	TRBJ2-5	.	TGTGCCAGCAGCGGCTACCGGGACTCCCGAGGCCAAGAGACCCAGTACTTC	CASSGYRDSRGQETQYF
few	TRBV7-9	TRBJ1-2	TRBD1	TGTGCCAGCAGCCTAAGTGCAGGGGGTGGCTACACCTTC	CASSLSAGGGYTF